The 10 T cell receptor beta chains below all came from one sample that was sequenced in a study of Graves' ophthalmopathy and Graves' hyperthyroidism. For repertoire sequencing, the TCR beta CDR3 regions were amplified from RNA transcripts. Scientists carried out first-round RT-PCR using HTBI primers and then a second-round multiplex PCR. One entry per CDR3 protein results from TCRdb running MiXCR on the multiplex PCR reads. The data contain approximately 1.2 million distinct CDR3 sequences, around a third of them singletons. The sample taken for sequencing was peripheral blood or thyroid tissue (not recorded which). These receptors were obtained from an adult man with Graves' hyperthyroidism.

This clonotype was seen more than once but under ten times. The CDR3 sequence: CASVPTGGFSSYEQYF. The CDR3 DNA sequence: TGTGCCAGCGTGCCCACCGGGGGCTTTAGCTCCTACGAGCAGTACTTC. This chain uses TRBV28 with TRBJ2-7; D assignment may be TRBD1 or TRBD2 (6 bases each). The CDR3 totals 16 residues. Germline V gene data show CDR1 as MDHEN and CDR2 as SYDVKM. Trimming left V 8 bases short and J 0 bases short, with 20 bases between.

The J gene is TRBJ2-3, the V gene TRBV4-3, with 10 nucleotides matching TRBD2. V was pared by 0 bases and J by 4 bases, with 4 bases of the junction left unmatched. Per the germline V gene, CDR1 is LGHNA and CDR2 is YSLEER. The CDR3 contains 16 residues. CDR3: CASSQELAGRADTQYF. The DNA of the CDR3 is TGCGCCAGCAGCCAAGAACTAGCGGGACGGGCAGATACGCAGTATTTT.

This clonotype was found a few times. The chain uses TRBV6-5 and TRBJ1-2; unclear D gene. The CDR3 spans 12 residues. Germline lookup yields CDR1 MNHEY and CDR2 SVGAGI. Trimming shortened V by 5 bases and J by 6 bases, and 10 bases separated the two germline ends. The CDR3 DNA reads as TGTGCCAGCAGTGAGTCCGGGGATGGCTACACCTTC. Translating gives CASSESGDGYTF.

In nucleotides, the CDR3 is TGCAGCGTTGAAGGGGGAGCTAACTATGGCTACACCTTC. Protein product: CSVEGGANYGYTF. This chain links TRBV29-1 with TRBJ1-2; D remains ambiguous. The CDR3 runs to 13 residues. The ends were cut back, 1 base at V and 0 bases at J, with 6 bases in the middle. The germline gives CDR1 SQVTM, CDR2 ANQGSEA. Based on the CDR3 plus reference TRBV29-1 and TRBJ1-2, the full variable domain is SAVISQKPSRDICQRGTSLTIQCQVDSQVTMMFWYRQQPGQSLTLIATANQGSEATYESGFVIDKFPISRPNLTFSTLTVSNMSPEDSSIYLCSVEGGANYGYTFGSGTRLTVV.

The CDR3 reads CASTIRTTRNIYEQYF. The CDR3 DNA reads as TGTGCCAGTACCATACGGACTACCCGGAACATTTACGAGCAGTACTTC. This chain links TRBV13 with TRBJ2-7, with D possibly being TRBD2 (6 bases). The V gene's germline CDR1 is PRHDT and CDR2 FYEKMQ (reference sequence). The CDR3 runs 16 residues. V was shortened by 9 bases and J by 4 bases, with 25 bases between the two germline ends.

This clonotype was counted ten times or more. The chain combines TRBV9 with TRBJ2-5; D unclear. V was cut by 4 bases and J by 5 bases, with 18 bases left in between. The germline gives CDR1 SGDLS, CDR2 YYNGEE. The CDR3 is made up of 15 amino acids. DNA for the CDR3: TGTGCCAGCAGCACCCGCGGACCTGAAGGGGAGACCCAGTACTTC. Its translation is CASSTRGPEGETQYF. The complete variable domain, with remaining parts taken from reference TRBV9 and TRBJ2-5, reads DSGVTQTPKHLITATGQRVTLRCSPRSGDLSVYWYQQSLDQGLQFLIQYYNGEERAKGNILERFSAQQFPDLHSELNLSSLELGDSALYFCASSTRGPEGETQYFGPGTRLLVL.

The table lists this clonotype with many counts. The J gene is TRBJ1-1, the V gene TRBV7-3, with D unclear. Trimming left V 5 bases short and J 0 bases short, with 7 bases between. Germline V gene data show CDR1 as SGHTA and CDR2 as FQGTGA. The CDR3 length is 13 residues. The CDR3: CASSPTLNTEAFF. CDR3 bases: TGTGCCAGCAGCCCAACGCTGAACACTGAAGCTTTCTTT.

Worth noting for this clonotype: This may stem from a read error, because a much larger clone lies one nucleotide away. The V call is TRBV25-1, the J call TRBJ2-2; D is possibly TRBD1 or TRBD2 (5 bases each). This CDR3 has 14 amino acids. Per the germline V gene, CDR1 is MGHDK and CDR2 is SYGVNS. The CDR3: CASAGRGDTGVLFF. The CDR3 DNA reads TGTGCCAGCGCAGGCCGGGGCGACACCGGGGTGCTGTTTTTT. Full variable domain (remainder filled in from reference TRBV25-1 and TRBJ2-2): EADIYQTPRYLVIGTGKKITLECSQTMGHDKMYWYQQDPGMELHLIHYSYGVNSTEKGDLSSESTVSRIRTEHFPLTLESARPSHTSQYLCASAGRGDTGVLFFGEGSRLTVL.

This clonotype appeared a few times. The chain couples TRBV7-8 to TRBJ2-3; TRBD2 aligns across 7 bases. Germline lookup yields CDR1 SGHVS and CDR2 FQNEAQ. This CDR3 is built from 17 residues. V was clipped by 3 bases and J by 4 bases; unmatched bases: 13. In nucleotides, the CDR3 is TGTGCCAGCAGCTTTGGCTTTGGCGGGGGTTACGCAGATACGCAGTATTTT. Its translation: CASSFGFGGGYADTQYF.

The CDR3 DNA reads as TGTGCCAGCAGGCAACGGGACACCTCCTACGAGCAGTACTTC. Translation gives CASRQRDTSYEQYF. This chain uses TRBV12-3 or TRBV12-4 with TRBJ2-7; TRBD1 might be the D (6 bases). This CDR3 has 14 amino acids. The V and J ends lost 6 bases and 0 bases respectively, with 12 bases between them.